The clone carrying this TCR beta chain was observed at least ten times. Per germline, CDR1 SNHLY and CDR2 FYNNEI. The CDR3 consists of 15 residues. Trimming shortened V by 6 bases and J by 0 bases, and 12 bases separated the two germline ends. Sequencing was performed with immunoSEQ multiplex PCR; in TCRdb, only in-frame clones are kept and a portion is missing. The table records roughly 120,000 clones, roughly 85% of them present only once. The entry originates in a study of blood T cell repertoires in COVID-19. Study as a whole: The origin of the acute and convalescent COVID-19 samples was the United States, Italy and Spain. In each case, the material was cDNA or gDNA derived from T cells, B-cell-depleted T cells, or PBMCs.

The sequencing input was peripheral blood. This sequence joins TRBV2 and TRBJ1-5; a possible D gene is TRBD1 (6 bases). The receptor was derived from an older woman with acute or convalescent COVID-19. CDR3 nucleotides: TGTGCCAGCAGGGCCGGGACAATTAGCAATCAGCCCCAGCATTTT. It codes for CASRAGTISNQPQHF.